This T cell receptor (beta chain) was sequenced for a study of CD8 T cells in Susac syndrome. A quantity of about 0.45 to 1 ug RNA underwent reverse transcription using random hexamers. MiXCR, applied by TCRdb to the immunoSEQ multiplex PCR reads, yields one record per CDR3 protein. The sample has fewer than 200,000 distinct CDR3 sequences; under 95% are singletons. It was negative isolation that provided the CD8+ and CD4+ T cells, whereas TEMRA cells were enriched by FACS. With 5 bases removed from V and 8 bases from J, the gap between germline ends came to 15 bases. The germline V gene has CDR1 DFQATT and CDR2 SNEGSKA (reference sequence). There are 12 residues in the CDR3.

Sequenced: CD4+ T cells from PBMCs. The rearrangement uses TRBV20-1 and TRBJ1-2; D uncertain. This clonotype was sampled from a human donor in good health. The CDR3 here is CSALRPERGYTF. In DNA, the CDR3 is TGCAGTGCTTTACGGCCCGAACGGGGCTACACCTTC.